What follows describes a single TCR beta chain. This specimen comes from a study of blood T cell repertoires in COVID-19. As for the study in general: Sources were T cells, B-cell-depleted T cells, or PBMCs; the material itself was cDNA or gDNA.

In germline, CDR1 is SGHRS, CDR2 YFSETQ. CDR3 length: 12 residues. Trimming cost V 0 bases and J 5 bases, with 5 bases left between them. The table came from immunoSEQ multiplex PCR; TCRdb's copy has only in-frame clones and leaves some out. Among around 220,000 clones listed, approximately 80% were seen once. This sequence joins TRBV5-1 and TRBJ1-2; D is ambiguous. The sequenced sample consisted of peripheral blood. The receptor comes from a woman aged 40 to 50 with active or convalescent COVID-19. The DNA of the CDR3 is TGCGCCAGCAGCTTGGGCGGTTATGGCTACACCTTC. This codes for CASSLGGYGYTF.